What follows is one T cell receptor beta chain and its context. Its antigen is still unknown. The source of the sample is a study of shared clonotypes between healthy human individuals. General observations from the study: Limited genetic and exposure-history diversity came from having few donors.

Germline values: CDR1 LNHDA, CDR2 SQIVND (reference sequence). The CDR3 totals 15 residues. V lost 7 bases, J lost 4 bases, and 12 bases stayed unmatched. Healthy HIV-negative adults with no recent acute infections or vaccinations were recruited as donors. Within Nashville, Tennessee resided all donors, each a Caucasian adult. The DNA input per sorted-subset replicate PCR was 150 to 200 ng, corresponding to 32,000 or so T cell genomes. Here immunoSEQ multiplex PCR was the method, and the copy in TCRdb shows in-frame clones only, minus some. This sample has some 1.1 million clones, with approximately 77% found just once.

The V and J genes are TRBV19 and TRBJ2-7; 8 bases fit TRBD1. This TCR was sampled from a man aged 18-30 years in good health. Some clones in this sample may be carry-over from other donors' samples. Sequencing was done on a sample of memory CD4+ T cells from PBMCs. The subset denotes: CD45RA-negative fraction. For the CDR3, the DNA is TGTGCCAGTACAGCGGGCGACAGGGGAATATACGAGCAGTACTTC. Translated: CASTAGDRGIYEQYF.